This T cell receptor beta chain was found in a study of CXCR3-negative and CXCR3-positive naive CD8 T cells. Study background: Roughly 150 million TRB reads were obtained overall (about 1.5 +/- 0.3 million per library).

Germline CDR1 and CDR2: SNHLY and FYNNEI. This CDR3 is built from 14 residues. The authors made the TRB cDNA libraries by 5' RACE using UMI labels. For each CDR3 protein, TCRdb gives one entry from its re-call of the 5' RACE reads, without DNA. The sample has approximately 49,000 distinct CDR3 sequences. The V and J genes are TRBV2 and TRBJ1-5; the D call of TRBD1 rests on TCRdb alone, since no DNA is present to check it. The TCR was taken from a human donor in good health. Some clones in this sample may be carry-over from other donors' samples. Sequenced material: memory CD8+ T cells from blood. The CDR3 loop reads CASSDRAGNQPQHF.